The rows below give T cell receptor beta chains drawn from one sample of a study of cytomegalovirus exposure and HLA in healthy donors. Assay used: immunoSEQ multiplex PCR; TCRdb lists only in-frame clones, some missing. Of under 200,000 clones in the sample, approximately 78% are singletons; the top ten hold 1.5% to 2%. Sequenced sample: PBMCs. The receptors come from a woman aged 18 to 35 in good health and CMV-seronegative. The CDR3 runs from the conserved cysteine through the conserved F or W. D genes are given only for firm matches. Expanded clones get a size class; other rows say once, few or many, or leave the size out.

V gene: TRBV11-2; J gene: TRBJ1-6; D gene: NA; clone size: NA; CDR3 DNA: TGTGCCAGCAGCTTAGACGGGGTAAATTCACCCCTCCACTTT; CDR3 protein: CASSLDGVNSPLHF
V gene: TRBV27; J gene: TRBJ2-2; D gene: TRBD2; clone size: NA; CDR3 DNA: TGTGCCAGCAGTTTGGAGGTGAGGCTAGCGGGAGGAAACGCCGGGGAGCTGTTTTTT; CDR3 protein: CASSLEVRLAGGNAGELFF
V gene: TRBV5-1; J gene: TRBJ2-1; D gene: NA; clone size: NA; CDR3 DNA: TGCGCCAGCAGCTTGGCTCTCAGCTACAATGAGCAGTTCTTC; CDR3 protein: CASSLALSYNEQFF
V gene: TRBV7-2; J gene: TRBJ2-5; D gene: NA; clone size: NA; CDR3 DNA: TGTGCCAGCAGCTTAGATCTGGCCTTCCAAGAGACCCAGTACTTC; CDR3 protein: CASSLDLAFQETQYF
V gene: TRBV6-5; J gene: TRBJ2-3; D gene: NA; clone size: NA; CDR3 DNA: TGTGCCAGCAGACGGGGGGCCCTAATCACAGATACGCAGTATTTT; CDR3 protein: CASRRGALITDTQYF
V gene: TRBV9; J gene: TRBJ2-1; D gene: TRBD2; clone size: NA; CDR3 DNA: TGTGCCAGCAGCGTTGCGACTAGCGGATCCTACAATGAGCAGTTCTTC; CDR3 protein: CASSVATSGSYNEQFF
V gene: TRBV12-5; J gene: TRBJ2-5; D gene: NA; clone size: NA; CDR3 DNA: TGTGCTAGTCAGGAGGGGCCCCAAGAGACCCAGTACTTC; CDR3 protein: CASQEGPQETQYF
V gene: TRBV20-1; J gene: TRBJ1-2; D gene: NA; clone size: NA; CDR3 DNA: TGCAGTGCTAGAGATCGGGTACTGTACACCTTC; CDR3 protein: CSARDRVLYTF
V gene: TRBV2; J gene: TRBJ1-2; D gene: NA; clone size: few; CDR3 DNA: TGTGCCAGCAGCTTACAGGGTCTGGATAATGGCTACACCTTC; CDR3 protein: CASSLQGLDNGYTF
V gene: TRBV5-1; J gene: TRBJ2-3; D gene: NA; clone size: few; CDR3 DNA: TGCGCCAGCAGCTTGACAGGAAAAAGCACAGATACGCAGTATTTT; CDR3 protein: CASSLTGKSTDTQYF
V gene: TRBV6-6; J gene: TRBJ1-1; D gene: NA; clone size: NA; CDR3 DNA: TGTGCCAGCAGTTACACGGGCACTGAAGCTTTCTTT; CDR3 protein: CASSYTGTEAFF
V gene: TRBV9; J gene: TRBJ2-2; D gene: TRBD2; clone size: NA; CDR3 DNA: TGTGCCAGCAGCCTTCAAGCGGGGGGGCGGAGCACCGGGGAGCTGTTTTTT; CDR3 protein: CASSLQAGGRSTGELFF
V gene: TRBV19; J gene: TRBJ1-1; D gene: TRBD1; clone size: NA; CDR3 DNA: TGTGCCAGTAGTCGACACAGGGGTACGAAGGCTGAAGCTTTCTTT; CDR3 protein: CASSRHRGTKAEAFF
V gene: TRBV6-1; J gene: TRBJ2-5; D gene: TRBD1; clone size: once; CDR3 DNA: TGTGCCAGCAGTGAAGGGGGGACAGGGGTGAAAGAGACCCAGTACTTC; CDR3 protein: CASSEGGTGVKETQYF
V gene: TRBV5-6; J gene: TRBJ1-2; D gene: NA; clone size: NA; CDR3 DNA: TGTGCCAGCAGCTTGGATACAGGGCAGGAACGTACCTTC; CDR3 protein: CASSLDTGQERTF
V gene: TRBV27; J gene: TRBJ1-4; D gene: TRBD1; clone size: few; CDR3 DNA: TGTGCCAGCAGTCCCCGACAGGGCGGTCTTGAAAAACTGTTTTTT; CDR3 protein: CASSPRQGGLEKLFF
V gene: TRBV2; J gene: TRBJ2-5; D gene: TRBD1; clone size: few; CDR3 DNA: TGTGCCAGCGGGACAGCCCACCAAGAGACCCAGTACTTC; CDR3 protein: CASGTAHQETQYF
V gene: TRBV7-8; J gene: TRBJ1-1; D gene: NA; clone size: NA; CDR3 DNA: TGTGCCAGCAGCTTAGTTGCGGGTAACACTGAAGCTTTCTTT; CDR3 protein: CASSLVAGNTEAFF
V gene: TRBV19; J gene: TRBJ1-2; D gene: NA; clone size: NA; CDR3 DNA: TGTGCCAGTAGAAAACGGACAGATTCTACCTATGGCTACACCTTC; CDR3 protein: CASRKRTDSTYGYTF
V gene: TRBV11-3; J gene: TRBJ2-7; D gene: NA; clone size: NA; CDR3 DNA: TGTGCCAGCAGCTTAGAGGCAGGGTACGAGCAGTACTTC; CDR3 protein: CASSLEAGYEQYF
V gene: TRBV25-1; J gene: TRBJ2-3; D gene: NA; clone size: NA; CDR3 DNA: TGTGCCAGCAGTGATTCGTCGAGGCAACCGGCATACCCAGATACGCAGTATTTT; CDR3 protein: CASSDSSRQPAYPDTQYF
V gene: TRBV5-8; J gene: TRBJ2-7; D gene: NA; clone size: NA; CDR3 DNA: TGTGCCAGCAGCTATTACTACGAGCAGTACTTC; CDR3 protein: CASSYYYEQYF
V gene: TRBV29-1; J gene: TRBJ1-1; D gene: NA; clone size: few; CDR3 DNA: TGCAGCGTTGAGAACATTGCTGAAGCTTTCTTT; CDR3 protein: CSVENIAEAFF
V gene: TRBV7-9; J gene: TRBJ1-3; D gene: TRBD1; clone size: NA; CDR3 DNA: TGTGCCAGCAGCTTAGGGGGACGGACAGGGCACTCTGGAAACACCATATATTTT; CDR3 protein: CASSLGGRTGHSGNTIYF
V gene: TRBV6-5; J gene: TRBJ1-1; D gene: NA; clone size: NA; CDR3 DNA: TGTGCCAGCAGTTACTCCTCGGTTCGGGGGAACACTGAAGCTTTCTTT; CDR3 protein: CASSYSSVRGNTEAFF
V gene: TRBV5-8; J gene: TRBJ2-7; D gene: NA; clone size: NA; CDR3 DNA: TGTGCCAGCAGCTTGGAACAGTTGTACGAGCAGTACTTC; CDR3 protein: CASSLEQLYEQYF
V gene: TRBV6-1; J gene: TRBJ1-2; D gene: TRBD1; clone size: NA; CDR3 DNA: TGTGCCAGTCAGGGGGCAGTTTATGGCTACACCTTC; CDR3 protein: CASQGAVYGYTF
V gene: TRBV29-1; J gene: TRBJ2-7; D gene: NA; clone size: NA; CDR3 DNA: TGCAGCGTTGCGCGAAATTCCTACGAGCAGTACTTC; CDR3 protein: CSVARNSYEQYF
V gene: TRBV6-1; J gene: TRBJ1-4; D gene: NA; clone size: NA; CDR3 DNA: TGTGCCAGCAGTGAACCCATCGTTACAGGGCTAGGGGAAAAACTGTTTTTT; CDR3 protein: CASSEPIVTGLGEKLFF
V gene: TRBV7-3; J gene: TRBJ2-7; D gene: TRBD1; clone size: NA; CDR3 DNA: TGTGCCAGCAGCTCGGGGACAGGGGGGTCCTACGAGCAGTACTTC; CDR3 protein: CASSSGTGGSYEQYF
V gene: TRBV6-5; J gene: TRBJ1-3; D gene: NA; clone size: NA; CDR3 DNA: TGTGCCAGCAGCCGAGACAGCTCTGGAAACACCATATATTTT; CDR3 protein: CASSRDSSGNTIYF
V gene: TRBV21-1; J gene: TRBJ1-5; D gene: NA; clone size: NA; CDR3 DNA: TGTGCCAGCAGCAAAAGAGGAATCAATCAGCCCCAGCATTTT; CDR3 protein: CASSKRGINQPQHF
V gene: TRBV29-1; J gene: TRBJ2-7; D gene: TRBD1; clone size: NA; CDR3 DNA: TGCAGCGTAGGGACAGAATACGAGCAGTACTTC; CDR3 protein: CSVGTEYEQYF
V gene: TRBV11-2; J gene: TRBJ2-5; D gene: NA; clone size: NA; CDR3 DNA: TGTGCCAGCAGCCCGATGAACAGCCAAGAGACCCAGTACTTC; CDR3 protein: CASSPMNSQETQYF
V gene: TRBV6-5; J gene: TRBJ2-1; D gene: TRBD2; clone size: few; CDR3 DNA: TGTGCCAGCAGTTACTCTAGCGGGATCTCCTACAATGAGCAGTTCTTC; CDR3 protein: CASSYSSGISYNEQFF
V gene: TRBV5-1; J gene: TRBJ2-5; D gene: TRBD1; clone size: NA; CDR3 DNA: TGCGCCAGCAGTGAAGAGACAGGGGAAGAGACCCAGTACTTC; CDR3 protein: CASSEETGEETQYF
V gene: TRBV19; J gene: TRBJ2-7; D gene: TRBD1; clone size: NA; CDR3 DNA: TGTGCCAGTTCCGACAGGGTAATCGACGAGCAGTACTTC; CDR3 protein: CASSDRVIDEQYF
V gene: TRBV28; J gene: TRBJ1-5; D gene: NA; clone size: NA; CDR3 DNA: TGTGCCAGCAGGAGTACTCCCCGGGGACAGCCCCAGCATTTT; CDR3 protein: CASRSTPRGQPQHF
V gene: TRBV19; J gene: TRBJ2-1; D gene: NA; clone size: NA; CDR3 DNA: TGTGCCAGTACCCTCGGAGGGGGCGCCTACAATGAGCAGTTCTTC; CDR3 protein: CASTLGGGAYNEQFF
V gene: TRBV9; J gene: TRBJ1-1; D gene: TRBD1; clone size: NA; CDR3 DNA: TGTGCCAGCAGCGTGGGACAGGGTTTTTCCCTCATAACTGAAGCTTTCTTT; CDR3 protein: CASSVGQGFSLITEAFF
V gene: TRBV10-2; J gene: TRBJ1-1; D gene: TRBD1; clone size: NA; CDR3 DNA: TGCGCCAGCAGTGAGATAGGGGGCGAAGCTTTCTTT; CDR3 protein: CASSEIGGEAFF
V gene: TRBV27; J gene: TRBJ1-5; D gene: NA; clone size: NA; CDR3 DNA: TGTGCCAGCAGTTTGAGTCGAGATCAGCCCCAGCATTTT; CDR3 protein: CASSLSRDQPQHF
V gene: TRBV5-4; J gene: TRBJ1-2; D gene: TRBD1; clone size: NA; CDR3 DNA: TGTGCCAGCAGCTTGGCCATGGCAGGGGGCAGGTATGGCTACACCTTC; CDR3 protein: CASSLAMAGGRYGYTF
V gene: TRBV11-2; J gene: TRBJ2-1; D gene: TRBD2; clone size: NA; CDR3 DNA: TGTGCCAGCAGGCCCACCGGGACTAGCTCCAATGAGCAGTTCTTC; CDR3 protein: CASRPTGTSSNEQFF
V gene: TRBV10-2; J gene: TRBJ2-5; D gene: TRBD1; clone size: few; CDR3 DNA: TGCGCCAGCAGTGAAGTACAGGGGCAAGAGACCCAGTACTTC; CDR3 protein: CASSEVQGQETQYF
V gene: TRBV5-1; J gene: TRBJ2-7; D gene: TRBD2; clone size: NA; CDR3 DNA: TGCGCCAGCAGCTTGGTAACTAGCGGGTCCCCGGTCAACGAGCAGTACTTC; CDR3 protein: CASSLVTSGSPVNEQYF
V gene: TRBV10-3; J gene: TRBJ1-2; D gene: NA; clone size: few; CDR3 DNA: TGTGCCAGCCGGGAGGACAGAACTTCTAACTATGGCTACACCTTC; CDR3 protein: CASREDRTSNYGYTF
V gene: TRBV5-4; J gene: TRBJ2-3; D gene: TRBD1; clone size: NA; CDR3 DNA: TGTGCCAGCAGCCTCCTAGGACAGGAGTTTTCCGATACGCAGTATTTT; CDR3 protein: CASSLLGQEFSDTQYF
V gene: TRBV19; J gene: TRBJ1-2; D gene: NA; clone size: NA; CDR3 DNA: TGTGCCAGTAGTACCAGGGTACTATCAAGCTACACCTTC; CDR3 protein: CASSTRVLSSYTF
V gene: TRBV6-1; J gene: TRBJ2-7; D gene: NA; clone size: NA; CDR3 DNA: TGTGCCAGCAGTGAACAACTGGCCTACGAGCAGTACTTC; CDR3 protein: CASSEQLAYEQYF
V gene: TRBV28; J gene: TRBJ1-3; D gene: TRBD1; clone size: NA; CDR3 DNA: TGTGCCAGCAGTTTAAATCAGGGGGCCGCATCTGGAAACACCATATATTTT; CDR3 protein: CASSLNQGAASGNTIYF
V gene: TRBV19; J gene: TRBJ2-1; D gene: TRBD1; clone size: NA; CDR3 DNA: TGTGCCAGTAGTAGGGACAGGGGTGATGAGCAGTTCTTC; CDR3 protein: CASSRDRGDEQFF
V gene: TRBV5-1; J gene: TRBJ1-1; D gene: NA; clone size: NA; CDR3 DNA: TGCGCCACGACCCGCGCGGGCTCCGGGGAGACTGAAGCTTTCTTT; CDR3 protein: CATTRAGSGETEAFF
V gene: TRBV29-1; J gene: TRBJ2-1; D gene: TRBD1; clone size: NA; CDR3 DNA: TGCAGCGCCCGGAAGGGACAGGGGATCAATGAGCAGTTCTTC; CDR3 protein: CSARKGQGINEQFF
V gene: TRBV28; J gene: TRBJ1-2; D gene: NA; clone size: NA; CDR3 DNA: TGTGCCAGCCGGTCCGGGGGGACGTATGGCTACACCTTC; CDR3 protein: CASRSGGTYGYTF
V gene: TRBV11-2; J gene: TRBJ2-7; D gene: TRBD2; clone size: few; CDR3 DNA: TGTGCCAGCAGCCGAGCGGGGGGGGGCTCATCCGAGCAGTACTTC; CDR3 protein: CASSRAGGGSSEQYF